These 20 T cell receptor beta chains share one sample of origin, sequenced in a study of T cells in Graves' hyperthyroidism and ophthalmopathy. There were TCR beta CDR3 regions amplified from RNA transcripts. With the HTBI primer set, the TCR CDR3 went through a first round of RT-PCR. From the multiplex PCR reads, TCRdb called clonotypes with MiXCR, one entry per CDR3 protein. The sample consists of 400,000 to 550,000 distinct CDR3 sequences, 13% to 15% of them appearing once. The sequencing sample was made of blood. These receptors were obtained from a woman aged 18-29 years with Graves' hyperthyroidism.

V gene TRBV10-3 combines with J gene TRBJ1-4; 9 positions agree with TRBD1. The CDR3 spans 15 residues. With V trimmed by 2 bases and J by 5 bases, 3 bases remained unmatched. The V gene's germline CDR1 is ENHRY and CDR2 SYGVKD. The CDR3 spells CAISEAGTGNEKLFF. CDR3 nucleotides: TGTGCCATCAGTGAGGCCGGGACAGGGAATGAAAAACTGTTTTTT.

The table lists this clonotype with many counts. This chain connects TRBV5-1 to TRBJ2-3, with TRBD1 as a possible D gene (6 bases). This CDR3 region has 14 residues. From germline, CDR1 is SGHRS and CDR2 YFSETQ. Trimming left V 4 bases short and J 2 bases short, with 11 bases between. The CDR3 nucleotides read TGCGCCAGCAGCCTTGACAGGACCACAGATACGCAGTATTTT. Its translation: CASSLDRTTDTQYF.

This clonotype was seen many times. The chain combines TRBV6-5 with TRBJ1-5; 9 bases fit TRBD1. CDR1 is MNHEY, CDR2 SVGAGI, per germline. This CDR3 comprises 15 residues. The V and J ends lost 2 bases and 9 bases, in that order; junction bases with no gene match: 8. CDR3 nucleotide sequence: TGTGCCAGCAGTTACCCCGGGACAGGGCTACGGCCCCAGCATTTT. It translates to CASSYPGTGLRPQHF.

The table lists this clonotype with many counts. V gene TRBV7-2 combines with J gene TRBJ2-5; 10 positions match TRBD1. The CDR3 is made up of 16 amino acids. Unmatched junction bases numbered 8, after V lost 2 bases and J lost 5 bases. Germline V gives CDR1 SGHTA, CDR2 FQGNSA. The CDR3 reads CASSLSGTGVRETQYF. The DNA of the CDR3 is TGTGCCAGCAGCTTATCCGGGACAGGGGTTCGGGAGACCCAGTACTTC.

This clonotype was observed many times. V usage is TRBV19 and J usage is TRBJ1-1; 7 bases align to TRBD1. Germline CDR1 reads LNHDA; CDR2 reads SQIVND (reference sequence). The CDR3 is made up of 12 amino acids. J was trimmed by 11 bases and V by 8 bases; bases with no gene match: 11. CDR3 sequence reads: CASQDRPWGAFF. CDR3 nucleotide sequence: TGTGCCAGTCAGGACAGGCCCTGGGGGGCTTTCTTT.

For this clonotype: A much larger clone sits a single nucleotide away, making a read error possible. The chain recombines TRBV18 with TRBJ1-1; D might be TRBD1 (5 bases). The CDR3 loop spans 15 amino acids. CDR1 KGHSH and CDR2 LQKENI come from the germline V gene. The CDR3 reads CAISPSQTVNTEAFF. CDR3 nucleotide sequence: TGTGCCATCTCACCATCTCAGACAGTAAACACTGAAGCTTTCTTT.

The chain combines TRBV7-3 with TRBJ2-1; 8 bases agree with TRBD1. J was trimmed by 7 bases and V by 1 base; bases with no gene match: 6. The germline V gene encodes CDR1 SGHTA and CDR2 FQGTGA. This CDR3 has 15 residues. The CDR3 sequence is CASSLNQGARNEQFF. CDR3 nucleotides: TGTGCCAGCAGCTTAAACCAGGGGGCGAGGAATGAGCAGTTCTTC. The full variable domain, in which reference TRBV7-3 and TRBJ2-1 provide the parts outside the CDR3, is GAGVSQTPSNKVTEKGKYVELRCDPISGHTALYWYRQSLGQGPEFLIYFQGTGAADDSGLPNDRFFAVRPEGSVSTLKIQRTERGDSAVYLCASSLNQGARNEQFFGPGTRLTVL.

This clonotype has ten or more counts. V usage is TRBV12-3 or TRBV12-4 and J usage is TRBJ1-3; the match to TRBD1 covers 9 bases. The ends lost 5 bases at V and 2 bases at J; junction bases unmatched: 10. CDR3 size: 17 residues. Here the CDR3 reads CASSIPGQGVAGNTIYF. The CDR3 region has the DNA TGTGCCAGCAGTATACCGGGACAGGGTGTTGCTGGAAACACCATATATTTT.

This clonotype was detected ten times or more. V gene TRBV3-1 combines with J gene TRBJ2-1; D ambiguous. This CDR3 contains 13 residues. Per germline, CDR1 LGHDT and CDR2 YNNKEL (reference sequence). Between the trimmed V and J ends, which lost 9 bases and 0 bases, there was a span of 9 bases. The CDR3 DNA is TGTGCCAGTGGGTTCAGCTCCTACAATGAGCAGTTCTTC. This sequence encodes CASGFSSYNEQFF.

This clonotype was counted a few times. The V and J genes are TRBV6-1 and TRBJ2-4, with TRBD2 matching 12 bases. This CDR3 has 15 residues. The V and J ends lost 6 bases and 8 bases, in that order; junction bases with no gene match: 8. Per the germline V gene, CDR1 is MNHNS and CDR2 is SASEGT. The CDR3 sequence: CASRTSGSGLDIQYF. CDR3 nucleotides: TGTGCCAGCAGGACTAGCGGGAGCGGGTTGGACATTCAGTACTTC.

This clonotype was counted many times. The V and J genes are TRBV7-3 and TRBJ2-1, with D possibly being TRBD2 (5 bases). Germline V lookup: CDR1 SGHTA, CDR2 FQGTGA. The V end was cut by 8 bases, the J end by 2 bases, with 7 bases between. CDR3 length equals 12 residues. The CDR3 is CASGEPYNEQFF. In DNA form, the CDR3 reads TGTGCCAGCGGGGAGCCCTACAATGAGCAGTTCTTC.

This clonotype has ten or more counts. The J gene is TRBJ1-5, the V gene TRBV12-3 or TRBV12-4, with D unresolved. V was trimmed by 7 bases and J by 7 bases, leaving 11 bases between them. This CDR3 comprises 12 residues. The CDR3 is CASTLQAQPQHF. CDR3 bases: TGTGCCAGCACCCTTCAGGCGCAGCCCCAGCATTTT.

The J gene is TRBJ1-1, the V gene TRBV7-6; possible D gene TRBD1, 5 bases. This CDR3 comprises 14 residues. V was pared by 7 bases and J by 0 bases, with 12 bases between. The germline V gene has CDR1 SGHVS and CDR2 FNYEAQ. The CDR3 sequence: CASTGGALNTEAFF. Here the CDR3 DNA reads TGTGCCAGCACGGGAGGGGCCTTGAACACTGAAGCTTTCTTT.

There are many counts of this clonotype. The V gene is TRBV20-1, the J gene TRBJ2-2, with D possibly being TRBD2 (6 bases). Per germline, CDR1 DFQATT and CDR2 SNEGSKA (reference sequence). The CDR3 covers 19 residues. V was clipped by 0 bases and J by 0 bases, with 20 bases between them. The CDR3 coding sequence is TGCAGTGCTAGAGATCCGGCGGGAACAATGGGCGCGAACACCGGGGAGCTGTTTTTT. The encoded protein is CSARDPAGTMGANTGELFF.

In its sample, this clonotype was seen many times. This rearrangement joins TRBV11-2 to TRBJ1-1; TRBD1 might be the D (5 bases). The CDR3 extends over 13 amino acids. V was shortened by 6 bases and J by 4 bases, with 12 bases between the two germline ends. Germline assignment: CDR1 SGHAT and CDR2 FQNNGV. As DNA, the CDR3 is TGTGCCAGCAGTTCAGGGATAGGCACTGAAGCTTTCTTT. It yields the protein CASSSGIGTEAFF.

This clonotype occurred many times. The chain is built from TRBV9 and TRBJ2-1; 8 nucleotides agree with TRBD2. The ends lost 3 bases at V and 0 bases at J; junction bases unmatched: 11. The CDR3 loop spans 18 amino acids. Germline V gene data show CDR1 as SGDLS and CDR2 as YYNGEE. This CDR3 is CASSGGGLAGGSYNEQFF. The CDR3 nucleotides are TGTGCCAGCAGCGGGGGGGGTCTAGCGGGTGGCTCCTACAATGAGCAGTTCTTC. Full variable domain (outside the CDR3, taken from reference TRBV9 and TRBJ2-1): DSGVTQTPKHLITATGQRVTLRCSPRSGDLSVYWYQQSLDQGLQFLIQYYNGEERAKGNILERFSAQQFPDLHSELNLSSLELGDSALYFCASSGGGLAGGSYNEQFFGPGTRLTVL.

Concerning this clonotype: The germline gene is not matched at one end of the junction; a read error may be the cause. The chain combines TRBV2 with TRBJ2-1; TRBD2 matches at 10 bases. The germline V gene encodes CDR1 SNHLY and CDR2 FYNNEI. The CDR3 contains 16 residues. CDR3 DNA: TGTGTCAGCGGGGGGGGGGGGGGAAGCTCCTACAATGAGCAGTTCTTC. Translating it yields CVSGGGGGSSYNEQFF.

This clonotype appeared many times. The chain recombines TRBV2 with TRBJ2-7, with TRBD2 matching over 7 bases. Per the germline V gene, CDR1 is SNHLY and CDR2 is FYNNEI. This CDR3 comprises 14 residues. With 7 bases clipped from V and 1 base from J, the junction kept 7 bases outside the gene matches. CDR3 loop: CASMDGRLSYEQYV. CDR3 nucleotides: TGTGCCAGCATGGACGGGAGGTTATCCTACGAGCAGTACGTC.

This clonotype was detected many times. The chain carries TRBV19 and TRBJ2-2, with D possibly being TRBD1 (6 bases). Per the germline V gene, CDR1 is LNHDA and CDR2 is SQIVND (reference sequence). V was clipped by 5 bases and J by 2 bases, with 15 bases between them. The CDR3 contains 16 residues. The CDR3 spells CASSASRDINTGELFF. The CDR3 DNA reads TGTGCCAGTAGTGCATCCCGGGACATCAACACCGGGGAGCTGTTTTTT.

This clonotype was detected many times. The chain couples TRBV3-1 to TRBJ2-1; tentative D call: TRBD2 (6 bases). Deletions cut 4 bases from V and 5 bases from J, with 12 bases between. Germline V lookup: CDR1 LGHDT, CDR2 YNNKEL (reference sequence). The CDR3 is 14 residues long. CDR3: CASSPGRWNNEQFF. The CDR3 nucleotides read TGTGCCAGCAGCCCCGGGAGATGGAACAATGAGCAGTTCTTC.